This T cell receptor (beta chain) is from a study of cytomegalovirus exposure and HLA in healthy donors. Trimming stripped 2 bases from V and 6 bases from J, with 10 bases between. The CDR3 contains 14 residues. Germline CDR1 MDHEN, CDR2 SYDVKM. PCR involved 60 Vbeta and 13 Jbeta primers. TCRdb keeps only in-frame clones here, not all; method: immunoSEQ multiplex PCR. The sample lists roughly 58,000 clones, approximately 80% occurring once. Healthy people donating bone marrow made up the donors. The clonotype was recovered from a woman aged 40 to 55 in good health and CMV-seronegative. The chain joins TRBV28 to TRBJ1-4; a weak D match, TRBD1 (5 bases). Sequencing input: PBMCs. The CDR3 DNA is TGTGCCAGCAGTTTAAGGCAGGGTTATGAAAAACTGTTTTTT. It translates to CASSLRQGYEKLFF.